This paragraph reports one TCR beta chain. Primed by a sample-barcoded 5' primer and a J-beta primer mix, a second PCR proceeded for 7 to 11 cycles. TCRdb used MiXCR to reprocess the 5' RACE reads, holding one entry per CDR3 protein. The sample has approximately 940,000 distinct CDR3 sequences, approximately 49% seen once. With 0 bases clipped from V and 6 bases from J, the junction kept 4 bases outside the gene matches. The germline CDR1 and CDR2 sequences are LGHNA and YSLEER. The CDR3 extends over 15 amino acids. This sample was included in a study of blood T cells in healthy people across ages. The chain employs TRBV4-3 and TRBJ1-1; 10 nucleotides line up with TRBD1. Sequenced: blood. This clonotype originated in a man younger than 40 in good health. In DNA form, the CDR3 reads TGCGCCAGCAGCCAAGACAGGGACAGGGGCGCTGAAGCTTTCTTT. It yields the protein CASSQDRDRGAEAFF.